This T cell receptor beta chain is from a study of blood T cells in healthy people across ages. V lost 8 bases to trimming and J lost 4 bases; unmatched junction nucleotides: 8. This CDR3 is built from 14 residues. Germline lookup yields CDR1 MNHNY and CDR2 SVGAGI (reference sequence). Using a J-beta primer mix together with a sample-barcoded 5' primer, a second PCR was run for roughly 7 to 12 cycles. MiXCR, run by TCRdb on the 5' RACE reads, gives a single entry per CDR3 protein. This table holds over 600,000 distinct CDR3 sequences, approximately 60% found once. The chain carries TRBV6-6 and TRBJ2-1; 7 nucleotides line up with TRBD2. This clonotype originated in a man aged 35-49 years in good health. The specimen was blood. The CDR3 DNA is TGTGCCAGCGGTTCGACAGCGGGGTACAATGAGCAGTTCTTC. It codes for CASGSTAGYNEQFF.